The sample holds a few counts of the clone carrying this T cell receptor (beta chain). Original processing methods: The assay estimated nucleated cells by amplifying reference gene primers. The assay was immunoSEQ multiplex PCR, and TCRdb's table has in-frame clones only and misses some. The DNA gave D and trimming, while V, J and clone size come from that table. The sample records under 200,000 clones, just under 90% being singletons. This record belongs to a study of blood T cell repertoires in COVID-19. About the study: Samples representing acute and convalescent COVID-19 were sourced from the United States, Italy and Spain. Nucleic acid was either cDNA or gDNA, and it came from T cells, B-cell-depleted T cells, or PBMCs.

The CDR3 consists of 14 residues. The V end was cut by 2 bases, the J end by 2 bases, with 9 bases between. Germline V gene data show CDR1 as GTSNPN and CDR2 as SVGIG (reference sequence). The sample consisted of peripheral blood. The chain uses TRBV30 and TRBJ1-4; tentative D call: TRBD1 (5 bases). This sequence originates from a man aged 18 to 30 with active or convalescent COVID-19. CDR3 sequence reads: CAWSQGLTNEKLFF. CDR3 sequence (DNA): TGTGCCTGGAGTCAGGGACTGACTAATGAAAAACTGTTTTTT.